This TCR beta chain originates from a study of shared clonotypes between healthy human individuals. This clone has a single count. Its target is not known. Germline V CDR1 and CDR2: MGHDK, SYGVNS. This CDR3 has 13 residues. V lost 6 bases and J lost 8; bases outside the gene matches: 6. Study-level points and caveats: Only blood samples were collected, and tissue repertoires likely differ. Naive CD4 clonotypes overlapped across a handful of donors at roughly 5%. Unshared clonotypes carried lower generation probabilities than those common to all four donors.

Measured with immunoSEQ multiplex PCR; TCRdb has only the in-frame clones, and not every one. The sample has roughly 700,000 clones; roughly 70% are singletons. The sample was memory CD4+ T cells sorted from blood. The subset is: CD45RA-negative fraction. The clonotype comes from a woman in her twenties or thirties in good health. J is TRBJ1-4 and V is TRBV25-1, with TRBD1 identical over 7 bases. The CDR3 sequence is CASRRGLFEKLFF. CDR3 in DNA: TGTGCCAGCAGGAGGGGGCTCTTCGAAAAACTGTTTTTT.